One sample yielded the 15 T cell receptor beta chains listed below, sequenced in a study of monozygotic twins with inflammatory bowel disease. TCRdb reanalyzed the 5' RACE reads and collapses them to one entry per CDR3 protein, without DNA. The sample shows approximately 400,000 distinct CDR3 sequences, and 2% to 2.5% sits with its ten largest clones. The sequencing input was blood. Source of these receptors: a human donor with ulcerative colitis or Crohn's disease, or a healthy co-twin of an affected twin (not recorded which).

The rearrangement links TRBV7-9 to TRBJ2-5; the D call of TRBD2 rests on TCRdb alone, since no DNA is present to check it. Germline-derived CDR1 and CDR2 are SEHNR and FQNEAQ (reference sequence). The CDR3 is 16 residues long. This chain's CDR3 is CASSPFPGLAVETQYF.

The V gene is TRBV29-1, the J gene TRBJ1-1. Looked up from germline, CDR1 is SQVTM and CDR2 is ANQGSEA. There are 13 residues in the CDR3. The CDR3 sequence: CSGGGGGWTEAFF.

V is TRBV18 and J is TRBJ2-7. This CDR3 region has 15 residues. Per the germline V gene, CDR1 is KGHSH and CDR2 is LQKENI. The CDR3 reads CASSPPLANSYEQYF.

The chain recombines TRBV5-1 with TRBJ2-7. Germline V lookup: CDR1 SGHRS, CDR2 YFSETQ. The CDR3 consists of 14 residues. The CDR3 spells CASSLVTVSYEQYF.

The chain combines TRBV28 with TRBJ2-7; the D call of TRBD1 rests on TCRdb alone, since no DNA is present to check it. CDR1 and CDR2 (germline): MDHEN, SYDVKM. This CDR3 comprises 16 residues. The CDR3 reads CASSLGTGTPFYEQYF.

This chain uses TRBV10-1 with TRBJ2-6; TCRdb selects TRBD2, and the lack of DNA leaves this call unchecked. This CDR3 comprises 17 residues. Germline assignment: CDR1 WNHNN and CDR2 SYGVQD (reference sequence). CDR3 protein: CASSEFLGLTGANVLTF.

This chain's CDR3 is CATSSFVGTYEQYF. V usage is TRBV15 and J usage is TRBJ2-7. This CDR3 contains 14 residues. Germline lookup yields CDR1 LNHNV and CDR2 YYDKDF (reference sequence).

V is TRBV12-3 or TRBV12-4 and J is TRBJ1-1; the TRBD1 assignment by TCRdb is unverifiable without DNA. This CDR3 contains 15 residues. CDR3 amino acids: CASTLGTGHNTEAFF.

The rearrangement joins TRBV6-1 to TRBJ2-7. The germline gives CDR1 MNHNS, CDR2 SASEGT. The CDR3 spans 11 residues. CDR3 loop: CAVDDSYEQYF.

This chain joins TRBV7-2 and TRBJ2-5; TCRdb picks TRBD1, but there is no DNA to check that call. There are 17 residues in the CDR3. Germline V gene sequence: CDR1 SGHTA, CDR2 FQGNSA. CDR3 amino acids: CASSLQREWGRRETQYF.

This chain joins TRBV9 and TRBJ2-3; the TCRdb call, TRBD2, lacks DNA for checking. The germline V gene has CDR1 SGDLS and CDR2 YYNGEE. CDR3 length: 16 residues. CDR3 region: CASSVVLGGGTDTQYF.

The chain joins TRBV28 to TRBJ1-5. CDR3 length equals 14 residues. The germline CDR1 and CDR2 sequences are MDHEN and SYDVKM. The CDR3 reads CASSQVWGNQPQHF.

The chain combines TRBV20-1 with TRBJ1-1; TCRdb selects TRBD1, and the lack of DNA leaves this call unchecked. The CDR3 is made up of 13 amino acids. Germline loops: CDR1 DFQATT, CDR2 SNEGSKA (reference sequence). This CDR3 reads CSALNGGYTEAFF.

The V call is TRBV20-1, the J call TRBJ2-7; the TCRdb call, TRBD1, lacks DNA for checking. The CDR3 contains 13 residues. Germline assignment: CDR1 DFQATT and CDR2 SNEGSKA (reference sequence). The CDR3 sequence: CSARDSDARGQYF.

The chain employs TRBV19 and TRBJ2-1; the D gene TCRdb calls, TRBD2, cannot be checked with no DNA. CDR1 is LNHDA and CDR2 is SQIVND in the germline V gene (reference sequence). The CDR3 loop spans 16 amino acids. CDR3 loop: CASSIEGGGPYNEQFF.